Shown below are 20 T cell receptor beta chains from a single sample sequenced in a study of T cells in Graves' hyperthyroidism and ophthalmopathy. RNA transcripts were the template for amplifying TCR beta CDR3 regions. The HTBI set primed first-round TCR CDR3 RT-PCR. MiXCR, run by TCRdb on the multiplex PCR reads, gives a single entry per CDR3 protein. The sample lists approximately 480,000 distinct CDR3 sequences, about 20% occurring once. Sample: blood. The receptors originated from a young man with Graves' hyperthyroidism.

There are many counts of this clonotype. V and J are TRBV5-1 and TRBJ2-7; the D gene could be TRBD1 or TRBD2 (5 bases each). CDR1 is SGHRS and CDR2 is YFSETQ in the germline V gene. V gave up 6 bases and J gave up 5 bases, with 18 bases separating them. The CDR3 consists of 14 residues. CDR3 coding DNA: TGCGCCAGCATGGGGCTTCGAGGGTACCACGAGCAGTACTTC. Amino acid sequence: CASMGLRGYHEQYF.

V usage is TRBV6-8 and J usage is TRBJ2-5, with 11 bases matching TRBD2. Germline CDR1 is MNHGY and CDR2 is SAAAGT. This CDR3 region has 18 residues. V was pared by 5 bases and J by 0 bases, with 11 bases of the junction left unmatched. The CDR3 DNA reads TGTGCCAGCAGTGCCTCCGGGACTAGCGGACCGTACCAAGAGACCCAGTACTTC. Translation gives CASSASGTSGPYQETQYF.

This clonotype was recorded many times. The chain uses TRBV6-1 and TRBJ2-7; unclear D gene. Trimming shortened V by 10 bases and J by 3 bases, and 10 bases separated the two germline ends. Germline V CDR1 and CDR2: MNHNS, SASEGT. This CDR3 contains 11 residues. The CDR3 sequence is CATGSFYEQYF. In nucleotides, the CDR3 is TGTGCCACCGGGTCTTTCTACGAGCAGTACTTC.

This clonotype was seen a few times. A much larger clone lies one base from this, so it may be a read error. V usage is TRBV4-2 and J usage is TRBJ2-2; D gene uncertain. This CDR3 spans 14 amino acids. Germline values: CDR1 LGHNA, CDR2 YNFKEQ. The V end lost 4 bases, the J end lost 1 base, and 7 bases lay between the germline ends. The CDR3 bases are TGTGCCAGCAGCCCCCCAGGGAACACCGGGGAGCTGTTTTTT. Amino acid sequence: CASSPPGNTGELFF.

V gene TRBV28 combines with J gene TRBJ2-2, with TRBD2 as a possible D gene (5 bases). The CDR3 contains 16 residues. Deletions cut 6 bases from V and 6 bases from J, with 20 bases between. The germline V gene encodes CDR1 MDHEN and CDR2 SYDVKM. CDR3 DNA sequence: TGTGCCAGCAGCATCCCTCCCCCCGGGAAAGCCGGGGAGCTGTTTTTT. Translating gives CASSIPPPGKAGELFF.

This clonotype has ten or more counts. This chain joins TRBV24-1 and TRBJ2-5; D might be TRBD1 (5 bases). V dropped 3 bases and J dropped 7 bases, with 17 bases sitting between them. Germline V lookup: CDR1 KGHDR, CDR2 SFDVKD. The CDR3 runs to 15 residues. The CDR3 here is CATSDHNIPRGTQYF. DNA of the CDR3: TGTGCCACCAGTGATCACAACATACCTAGGGGGACCCAGTACTTC.

This clonotype has a count of ten or more. The chain links TRBV5-1 to TRBJ2-2; possibly TRBD1 for D (6 bases). CDR1 is SGHRS, CDR2 YFSETQ, per germline. The V end was cut by 0 bases, the J end by 0 bases, with 9 bases between. The CDR3 covers 16 residues. The CDR3 DNA is TGCGCCAGCAGCTTGGGAGGGGGACCGAACACCGGGGAGCTGTTTTTT. This codes for CASSLGGGPNTGELFF.

This clonotype was detected a few times. The chain combines TRBV4-1 with TRBJ1-1; D gene ambiguous. This CDR3 region has 15 residues. Trimming took off 3 bases at V and 5 bases at J, with 16 bases between the two ends. Germline V gives CDR1 MGHRA, CDR2 YSYEKL. The DNA of the CDR3 is TGCGCCAGCAGCCAGGGCGGACGGCCCCCGACTGAAGCTTTCTTT. Residues: CASSQGGRPPTEAFF.

This clonotype was recorded many times. The rearrangement uses TRBV6-1 and TRBJ1-1, with 9 bases that match TRBD1. The CDR3 runs to 13 residues. J lost 11 bases, V lost 6 bases, and 10 bases had no gene match. Looked up from germline, CDR1 is MNHNS and CDR2 is SASEGT. The CDR3 DNA sequence: TGTGCCAGCAGCCCTAAGGGGACAGGGAGTGCTTTCTTT. This encodes CASSPKGTGSAFF.

The chain joins TRBV7-9 to TRBJ2-5, with a possible D match to TRBD2 (6 bases). The V gene's germline CDR1 is SEHNR and CDR2 FQNEAQ (reference sequence). Trimming left V 4 bases short and J 5 bases short, with 14 bases between. The CDR3 runs to 14 residues. As DNA, the CDR3 is TGTGCCAGCAGCTCACCGACTAGTACGGAGACCCAGTACTTC. Protein product: CASSSPTSTETQYF. The full variable domain, in which reference TRBV7-9 and TRBJ2-5 provide the parts outside the CDR3, is DTGVSQNPRHKITKRGQNVTFRCDPISEHNRLYWYRQTLGQGPEFLTYFQNEAQLEKSRLLSDRFSAERPKGSFSTLEIQRTEQGDSAMYLCASSSPTSTETQYFGPGTRLLVL.

The table lists this clonotype with many counts. V and J are TRBV6-1 and TRBJ1-1; a weak D match, TRBD1 (6 bases). CDR3 length equals 12 residues. The V gene's germline CDR1 is MNHNS and CDR2 SASEGT. V gave up 10 bases and J gave up 3 bases, with 12 bases separating them. The DNA of the CDR3 is TGTGCCACGGGTGAGGGGGACACTGAAGCTTTCTTT. Protein sequence: CATGEGDTEAFF.

V and J are TRBV18 and TRBJ2-4, with D tentatively TRBD1 (6 bases). This CDR3 is 16 amino acids long. With 1 base removed from V and 8 bases from J, the gap between germline ends came to 18 bases. Germline V lookup: CDR1 KGHSH, CDR2 LQKENI. CDR3: CASSPRLQGSTDIQYF. The CDR3 DNA reads as TGTGCCAGCTCACCACGCCTCCAGGGGTCGACGGACATTCAGTACTTC.

V gene TRBV5-5 combines with J gene TRBJ2-2; D remains ambiguous. There are 16 residues in the CDR3. V lost 0 bases, J lost 3 bases, and 12 bases lay in between. Germline-derived CDR1 and CDR2 are SGHKS and YYEKEE (reference sequence). CDR3 nucleotides: TGTGCCAGCAGCTTGGGCCTCCCAGAGGACACCGGGGAGCTGTTTTTT. The encoded protein is CASSLGLPEDTGELFF.

This clonotype occurred many times. This rearrangement joins TRBV12-3 or TRBV12-4 to TRBJ1-1; 7 bases are shared with TRBD1. The CDR3 runs 12 residues. V trimming: 6 bases; J trimming: 4 bases; junction bases outside the gene matches: 2. CDR3 residues: CASRPGGTEAFF. CDR3 DNA sequence: TGTGCCAGCAGACCAGGGGGCACTGAAGCTTTCTTT.

There are many counts of this clonotype. The chain combines TRBV3-1 with TRBJ1-1, with a weak D call TRBD1 (5 bases). Per germline, CDR1 LGHDT and CDR2 YNNKEL (reference sequence). V was pared by 8 bases and J by 7 bases, with 8 bases between. This CDR3 has 10 residues. The DNA of the CDR3 is TGTGCCAGCGGAGACAGTGAAGCTTTCTTT. Its protein product is CASGDSEAFF.

The CDR3 region has the DNA TGTGCCAGCAGCCTCCAACCCCTTCCGACTAGCGGGGGGGGTGAGCAGTACTTC. Translation gives CASSLQPLPTSGGGEQYF. The genes are TRBV9 and TRBJ2-7; the match to TRBD2 covers 14 bases. The V segment lost 4 bases and the J segment 7 bases; nucleotides outside the gene matches: 16. The CDR3 is 18 residues long. Germline-derived CDR1 and CDR2 are SGDLS and YYNGEE.

This sequence joins TRBV4-2 and TRBJ1-1; possibly TRBD1 for D (5 bases). V was trimmed by 1 base and J by 0 bases, leaving 18 bases between them. The germline gives CDR1 LGHNA, CDR2 YNFKEQ. The CDR3 covers 18 residues. The CDR3 DNA is TGTGCCAGCAGCCAAGCGGGCCCGTCGCAGGGCTTGAACACTGAAGCTTTCTTT. Translated: CASSQAGPSQGLNTEAFF.

This clonotype was detected ten times or more. The chain has TRBV12-5 and TRBJ2-7, with TRBD1 matching over 7 bases. V lost 1 base and J lost 3; bases outside the gene matches: 6. The germline gives CDR1 LGHNT, CDR2 FRNRAP. There are 15 residues in the CDR3. The CDR3 spells CASGLAGSGGYEQYF. CDR3 DNA: TGTGCTAGTGGTTTGGCCGGGTCAGGGGGCTACGAGCAGTACTTC.

To note about this clonotype: A much bigger clone sits one base away, suggesting this may be a read error. The V call is TRBV30, the J call TRBJ2-7; TRBD1 matches at 8 bases. This CDR3 has 14 amino acids. V lost 3 bases and J lost 7; bases outside the gene matches: 11. Germline lookup yields CDR1 GTSNPN and CDR2 SVGIG (reference sequence). CDR3 nucleotides: TGTGCCTGGAGGAGTTTGGACAGGGTGGGGGAGCAGTACTTC. It encodes CAWRSLDRVGEQYF.

This clonotype was counted only a few times. This chain joins TRBV6-5 and TRBJ1-1; perhaps TRBD1 as D (5 bases). V lost 4 bases, J lost 4 bases, and 19 bases lay in between. This CDR3 has 16 residues. The germline gives CDR1 MNHEY, CDR2 SVGAGI. CDR3 loop: CASSSLDGPGGTEAFF. The CDR3 coding sequence is TGTGCCAGCAGTTCGTTGGACGGTCCGGGGGGCACTGAAGCTTTCTTT.